Described below is a single TCR beta chain sequence and its context. This record belongs to a study of blood T cell repertoires in COVID-19. The wider study: T cells, B-cell-depleted T cells, or PBMCs provided the cDNA or gDNA that served as material.

Generated by immunoSEQ multiplex PCR, the TCRdb table keeps only in-frame clones and is missing some. The sample lists over 130,000 clones; roughly 84% were seen once. V was clipped by 4 bases and J by 4 bases, with 14 bases between them. The germline V gene encodes CDR1 LGHDT and CDR2 YNNKEL (reference sequence). The CDR3 totals 15 residues. The genes are TRBV3-1 (or the pseudogene TRBV3-2) and TRBJ1-5; D is perhaps TRBD1 (6 bases). This receptor was taken from a man aged 30 to 39 with COVID-19, enrolled during active disease. The specimen was peripheral blood. CDR3 in DNA: TGTGCCAGCAGCCTGGGGACGGGACAAAATCAGCCCCAGCATTTT. Amino acids: CASSLGTGQNQPQHF.